The 13 T cell receptor beta chains below all came from one sample that was sequenced in a study of long-term antiretroviral therapy in people with HIV. It was version v3.0 of the immunoSEQ assay that was run at survey level. Generated by immunoSEQ multiplex PCR, the TCRdb table keeps only in-frame clones and is missing some. Among roughly 34,000 clones, more than 75% were seen once, and the ten largest hold approximately 2.9%. The sample in question was unsorted PBMCs, obtained 1.9 years after starting antiretroviral therapy. The receptors were sampled from a man aged 18 to 29 with HIV.

J is TRBJ2-2 and V is TRBV6-6, with 13 bases identical to TRBD2. Germline assignment: CDR1 MNHNY and CDR2 SVGAGI (reference sequence). The CDR3 spans 16 residues. V lost 3 bases and J lost 5; bases outside the gene matches: 3. The CDR3 is CASSYGTSGVTGELFF. The CDR3 coding sequence is TGTGCCAGCAGTTATGGGACTAGCGGGGTTACCGGGGAGCTGTTTTTT.

V and J are TRBV6-5 and TRBJ1-1, with D unclear. The V and J ends lost 0 bases and 0 bases respectively, with 11 bases between them. CDR3 length: 16 residues. Germline-derived CDR1 and CDR2 are MNHEY and SVGAGI. The CDR3 protein is CASSYSSALMNTEAFF. CDR3 nucleotides: TGTGCCAGCAGTTACTCTTCGGCTCTGATGAACACTGAAGCTTTCTTT.

CDR3 amino acids: CASSRTGTGQSVSNQPQHF. The CDR3 bases are TGTGCCAGCAGCCGTACCGGGACAGGGCAGAGTGTGAGCAATCAGCCCCAGCATTTT. The chain couples TRBV16 to TRBJ1-5, with 9 nucleotides matching TRBD1. After removal of 4 bases from V and 1 base from J, the junction contained 14 bases not matched to a gene. Germline CDR1 reads KGHSY; CDR2 reads FQNENV. The CDR3 has 19 amino acids.

The rearrangement links TRBV5-1 to TRBJ2-3; 10 nucleotides match TRBD1. V was clipped by 3 bases and J by 1 base; unmatched bases: 11. The CDR3 spans 18 residues. Looked up from germline, CDR1 is SGHRS and CDR2 is YFSETQ. The CDR3 protein is CASSSPWGQGSGTDTQYF. CDR3 nucleotides: TGCGCCAGCAGCTCCCCCTGGGGACAGGGGAGCGGCACAGATACGCAGTATTTT.

The sample holds one count of this clone. CDR3 bases: TGTGCCAGCAGTTACAGGGACTCTGGGGCCAACGTCCTGACTTTC. Translating it yields CASSYRDSGANVLTF. The chain combines TRBV6-5 with TRBJ2-6; unclear D gene. This CDR3 comprises 15 residues. CDR1 and CDR2 from the germline V gene are MNHEY and SVGAGI. Trimming removed 2 bases from V and 0 bases from J, with 5 bases in between.

The chain combines TRBV7-2 with TRBJ2-2; D unresolved. The CDR3 totals 14 residues. Trimming took off 2 bases at V and 1 base at J, with 5 bases between the two ends. Germline V gives CDR1 SGHTA, CDR2 FQGNSA. DNA for the CDR3: TGTGCCAGCAGCTTAATCAAGAACACCGGGGAGCTGTTTTTT. Amino acids: CASSLIKNTGELFF.

This clone was seen only once. The V and J genes are TRBV10-3 and TRBJ1-5; D uncertain. The germline V gene encodes CDR1 ENHRY and CDR2 SYGVKD. The CDR3 runs 15 residues. V lost 2 bases and J 4 bases, leaving 12 bases between the germline ends. The CDR3, as DNA: TGTGCCATCAGTGAGAAGGGAGTCGGAAATCAGCCCCAGCATTTT. Encoded protein: CAISEKGVGNQPQHF.

This clone was counted between two and nine times. The chain joins TRBV30 to TRBJ1-2; D is unclear. The CDR3 is 15 amino acids. V was shortened by 0 bases and J by 1 base, with 12 bases between the two germline ends. Germline assignment: CDR1 GTSNPN and CDR2 SVGIG (reference sequence). The CDR3 coding sequence is TGTGCCTGGAGTGTAACCCAGGCCCTTAACTATGGCTACACCTTC. Translating it yields CAWSVTQALNYGYTF. Complete variable domain (other parts from reference TRBV30 and TRBJ1-2): SQTIHQWPATLVQPVGSPLSLECTVEGTSNPNLYWYRQAAGRGLQLLFYSVGIGQISSEVPQNLSASRPQDRQFILSSKKLLLSDSGFYLCAWSVTQALNYGYTFGSGTRLTVV.

V usage is TRBV27 and J usage is TRBJ2-3; the match to TRBD2 covers 8 bases. V lost 5 bases to trimming and J lost 4 bases; unmatched junction nucleotides: 11. Germline CDR1 reads MNHEY; CDR2 reads SMNVEV (reference sequence). The CDR3 runs 16 residues. The CDR3 DNA sequence: TGTGCCAGCAGTCCTATGACGGGGGGGGCCGCAGATACGCAGTATTTT. Its protein product is CASSPMTGGAADTQYF.

This chain joins TRBV2 and TRBJ2-5; TRBD1 is a possible D gene (5 bases). The germline gives CDR1 SNHLY, CDR2 FYNNEI. V was shortened by 6 bases and J by 4 bases, with 12 bases between the two germline ends. The CDR3 length is 13 residues. CDR3: CASSSTEGETQYF. The DNA of the CDR3 is TGTGCCAGCAGCTCGACAGAAGGAGAGACCCAGTACTTC.

The V and J genes are TRBV25-1 and TRBJ1-1, with D unclear. The CDR3 has 13 amino acids. V lost 6 bases and J lost 1, with 9 bases in between. CDR1 and CDR2 from the germline V gene are MGHDK and SYGVNS. In nucleotides, the CDR3 is TGTGCCAGCAGACCGACCGAGAACACTGAAGCTTTCTTT. This translates into CASRPTENTEAFF.

Turning to this clone: Other DNA sequences in the same sample also yield this CDR3. This chain links TRBV5-1 with TRBJ2-3; D is perhaps TRBD2 (6 bases). The ends were cut back, 4 bases at V and 1 base at J, with 10 bases in the middle. This CDR3 contains 14 residues. In germline, CDR1 is SGHRS, CDR2 YFSETQ. CDR3 protein: CASSPGLGTDTQYF. CDR3 bases: TGCGCCAGCAGCCCGGGACTCGGCACAGATACGCAGTATTTT.

CDR3 region: CASSVATDSPLHF. As DNA, the CDR3 is TGCGCCAGCAGTGTCGCGACGGATTCACCCCTCCACTTT. The chain is built from TRBV10-1 and TRBJ1-6; no clear D gene. The V gene lost 4 bases and the J gene lost 8 bases, with 9 bases spanning the gap. The CDR3 has 13 residues. Germline CDR1 reads WNHNN; CDR2 reads SYGVQD (reference sequence).